These 12 T cell receptor beta chains came from one sample sequenced in a study of blood T cells in healthy people across ages. Using a J-beta primer mix together with a sample-barcoded 5' primer, a second PCR was run for about 6 to 11 cycles. TCRdb re-called the 5' RACE reads with MiXCR, one entry per CDR3 protein. The table includes about 1.5 million distinct CDR3 sequences, approximately 42% detected once. The sample consisted of blood. Receptors were obtained from a woman between 18 and 29 years old in good health.

The chain joins TRBV6-2 or TRBV6-3 to TRBJ1-2, with a weak D call TRBD1 (5 bases). V lost 4 bases and J 4 bases, leaving 10 bases between the germline ends. The CDR3 is 13 residues long. Per germline, CDR1 MNHEY and CDR2 SVGEGT. The DNA of the CDR3 is TGTGCCAGCAGTTTAGGGGAGGCCTATGGCTACACCTTC. This sequence encodes CASSLGEAYGYTF.

The chain links TRBV6-1 to TRBJ2-3; D is undetermined. V gave up 2 bases and J gave up 3 bases, with 12 bases separating them. The germline V gene has CDR1 MNHNS and CDR2 SASEGT. This CDR3 contains 15 residues. CDR3 in DNA: TGTGCCAGCAGTGAAATTGGCAGTCTAACAGATACGCAGTATTTT. Translated: CASSEIGSLTDTQYF.

This clonotype was seen a few times. This rearrangement joins TRBV2 to TRBJ2-7; D might be TRBD1 (6 bases). The germline V gene has CDR1 SNHLY and CDR2 FYNNEI. The CDR3 spans 15 residues. The V and J ends lost 1 base and 2 bases respectively, with 12 bases between them. The CDR3, as DNA: TGTGCCAGCAGTGAAGTGACAGGCAACACCTACGAGCAGTACTTC. Its protein is CASSEVTGNTYEQYF. Together with reference TRBV2 and TRBJ2-7, the CDR3 gives the full variable domain: EPEVTQTPSHQVTQMGQEVILRCVPISNHLYFYWYRQILGQKVEFLVSFYNNEISEKSEIFDDQFSVERPDGSNFTLKIRSTKLEDSAMYFCASSEVTGNTYEQYFGPGTRLTVT.

This clonotype was seen only a few times. This sequence joins TRBV12-3 or TRBV12-4 and TRBJ2-2; 8 bases match TRBD1. V lost 6 bases and J lost 6; bases outside the gene matches: 3. The CDR3 runs 13 residues. CDR3 nucleotide sequence: TGTGCCAGCAGGATGACAGGGGCCGGGGAGCTGTTTTTT. Encoded protein: CASRMTGAGELFF.

V gene TRBV6-5 combines with J gene TRBJ2-3; 9 nucleotides agree with TRBD2. The CDR3 runs to 18 residues. The V gene end was trimmed by 2 bases and the J gene end by 4 bases; junction bases not matched to a gene: 13. Per germline, CDR1 MNHEY and CDR2 SVGAGI. The CDR3 DNA follows: TGTGCCAGCAGTTACACGGCCTCTAGCGGGATTGGTCCAGATACGCAGTATTTT. Translation: CASSYTASSGIGPDTQYF.

The chain uses TRBV6-5 and TRBJ2-4; the match to TRBD2 covers 15 bases. In germline, CDR1 is MNHEY, CDR2 SVGAGI. The CDR3 is 20 amino acids. J gave up 1 base and V 0 bases, and 7 bases lay outside the gene matches. In nucleotides, the CDR3 is TGTGCCAGCAGTTACTCGGGCGGGACTAGCGGGAGGAGGGCCAAAAACATTCAGTACTTC. This translates into CASSYSGGTSGRRAKNIQYF.

This clonotype has ten or more counts. The V call is TRBV4-1, the J call TRBJ1-2; D gene ambiguous. Per germline, CDR1 MGHRA and CDR2 YSYEKL. V was trimmed by 0 bases and J by 1 base, leaving 9 bases between them. CDR3 size: 15 residues. The CDR3 here is CASSQDWAGNYGYTF. The CDR3 coding sequence is TGCGCCAGCAGCCAAGATTGGGCCGGTAACTATGGCTACACCTTC.

This clonotype was observed a handful of times. The V and J genes are TRBV20-1 and TRBJ2-5; 7 nucleotides agree with TRBD2. The CDR3 consists of 14 residues. The V and J ends lost 1 base and 11 bases, in that order; junction bases with no gene match: 13. In germline, CDR1 is DFQATT, CDR2 SNEGSKA (reference sequence). The DNA of the CDR3 is TGCAGTGCTAGAGTTTGGGAGGGACGAAATGAGCAGTACTTC. Amino acids: CSARVWEGRNEQYF.

This clonotype has just a few counts. This sequence joins TRBV9 and TRBJ2-3, with D unresolved. Germline assignment: CDR1 SGDLS and CDR2 YYNGEE. The CDR3 has 14 residues. V lost 3 bases and J 2 bases, leaving 10 bases between the germline ends. This CDR3 is CASSGLSFTDTQYF. In DNA, the CDR3 is TGTGCCAGCAGCGGTTTGAGTTTCACAGATACGCAGTATTTT.

This clonotype was picked up one time. J is TRBJ2-3 and V is TRBV20-1, with D unresolved. The CDR3 contains 14 residues. CDR1 is DFQATT, CDR2 SNEGSKA, per germline (reference sequence). The V end was cut by 7 bases, the J end by 6 bases, with 20 bases between. The CDR3 protein is CSGRPGNEADTQYF. The CDR3 DNA reads TGCAGTGGACGTCCGGGCAACGAGGCGGATACGCAGTATTTT.

The chain uses TRBV14 and TRBJ2-1; the match to TRBD2 covers 8 bases. The better agreement between TRBJ2-7 and the DNA end casts doubt on the J call. This CDR3 has 16 residues. Germline V lookup: CDR1 SGHDN, CDR2 FVKESK. CDR3 sequence: CASSQGPGGFYNEQYF. The CDR3 DNA is TGTGCCAGCAGCCAAGGACCGGGAGGGTTCTACAATGAGCAGTACTTC.

This clonotype was seen a handful of times. This chain uses TRBV20-1 with TRBJ2-1; D ambiguous. Germline lookup yields CDR1 DFQATT and CDR2 SNEGSKA (reference sequence). The CDR3 extends over 12 amino acids. Between the trimmed V and J ends, which lost 3 bases and 5 bases, there was a span of 8 bases. The DNA for the CDR3 is TGCAGTGCTAGGTGGCTAAACAATGAGCAGTTCTTC. Protein product: CSARWLNNEQFF.